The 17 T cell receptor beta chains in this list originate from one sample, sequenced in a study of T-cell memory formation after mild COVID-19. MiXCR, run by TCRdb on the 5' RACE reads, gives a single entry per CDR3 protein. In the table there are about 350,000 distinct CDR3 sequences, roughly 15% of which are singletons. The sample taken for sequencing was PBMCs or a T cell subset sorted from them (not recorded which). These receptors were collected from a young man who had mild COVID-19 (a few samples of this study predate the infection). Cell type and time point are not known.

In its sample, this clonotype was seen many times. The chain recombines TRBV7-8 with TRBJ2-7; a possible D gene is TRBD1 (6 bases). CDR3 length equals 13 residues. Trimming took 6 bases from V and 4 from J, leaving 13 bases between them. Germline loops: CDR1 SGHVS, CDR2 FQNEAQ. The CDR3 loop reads CASSWDTLYEQYV. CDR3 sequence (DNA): TGTGCCAGCAGTTGGGACACTTTATACGAGCAGTACGTC.

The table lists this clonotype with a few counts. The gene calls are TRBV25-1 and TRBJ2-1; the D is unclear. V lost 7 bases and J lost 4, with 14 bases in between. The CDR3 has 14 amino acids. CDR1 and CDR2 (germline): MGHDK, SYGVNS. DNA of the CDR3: TGTGCCAGCATAGGGTCTTCAGGTTACAATGAGCAGTTCTTC. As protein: CASIGSSGYNEQFF. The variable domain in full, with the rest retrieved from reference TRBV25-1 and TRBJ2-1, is EADIYQTPRYLVIGTGKKITLECSQTMGHDKMYWYQQDPGMELHLIHYSYGVNSTEKGDLSSESTVSRIRTEHFPLTLESARPSHTSQYLCASIGSSGYNEQFFGPGTRLTVL.

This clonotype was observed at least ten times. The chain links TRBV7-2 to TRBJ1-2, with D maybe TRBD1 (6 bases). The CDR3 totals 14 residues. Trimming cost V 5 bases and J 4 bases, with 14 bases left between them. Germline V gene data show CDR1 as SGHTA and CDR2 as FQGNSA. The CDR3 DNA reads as TGTGCCAGCAGCCCCCGGACAGTGCGCTATGGCTACACCTTC. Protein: CASSPRTVRYGYTF.

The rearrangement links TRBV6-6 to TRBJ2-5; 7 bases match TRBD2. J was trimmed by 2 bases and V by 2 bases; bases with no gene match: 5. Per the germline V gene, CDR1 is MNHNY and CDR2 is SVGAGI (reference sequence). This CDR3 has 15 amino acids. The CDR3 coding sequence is TGTGCCAGCAGTTACAGCTTCGGGGGGCAAGAGACCCAGTACTTC. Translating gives CASSYSFGGQETQYF.

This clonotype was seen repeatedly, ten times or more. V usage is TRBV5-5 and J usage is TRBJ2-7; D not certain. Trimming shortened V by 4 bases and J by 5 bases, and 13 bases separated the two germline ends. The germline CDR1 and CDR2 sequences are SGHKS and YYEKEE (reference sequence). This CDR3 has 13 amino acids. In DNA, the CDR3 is TGTGCCAGCAGCCATGGATGGGATAACGAGCAGTACTTC. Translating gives CASSHGWDNEQYF.

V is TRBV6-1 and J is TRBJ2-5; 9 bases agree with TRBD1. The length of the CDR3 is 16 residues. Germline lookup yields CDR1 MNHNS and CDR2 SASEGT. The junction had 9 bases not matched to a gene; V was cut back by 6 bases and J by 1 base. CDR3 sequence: CASRVWDRAPQETQYF. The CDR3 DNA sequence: TGTGCCAGCAGAGTTTGGGACAGGGCCCCCCAAGAGACCCAGTACTTC.

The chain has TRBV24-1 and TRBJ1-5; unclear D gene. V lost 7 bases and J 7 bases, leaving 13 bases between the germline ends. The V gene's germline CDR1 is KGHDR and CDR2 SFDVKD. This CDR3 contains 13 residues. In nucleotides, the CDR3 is TGTGCCACCAGCGGGCAAAAGGGACAGCCCCAGCATTTT. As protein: CATSGQKGQPQHF.

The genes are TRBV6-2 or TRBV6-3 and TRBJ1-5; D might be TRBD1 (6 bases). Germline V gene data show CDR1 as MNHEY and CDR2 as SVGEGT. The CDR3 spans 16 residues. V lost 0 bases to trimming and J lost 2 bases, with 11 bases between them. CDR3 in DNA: TGTGCCAGCAGTTACTCGAAACAGGGACGCAATCAGCCCCAGCATTTT. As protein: CASSYSKQGRNQPQHF.

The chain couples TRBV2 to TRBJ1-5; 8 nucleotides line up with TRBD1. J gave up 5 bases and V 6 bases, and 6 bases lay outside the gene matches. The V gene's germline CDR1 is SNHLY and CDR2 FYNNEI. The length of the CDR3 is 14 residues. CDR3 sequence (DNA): TGTGCCAGCAGGGAACTGGACAGGGATCAGCCCCAGCATTTT. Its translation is CASRELDRDQPQHF.

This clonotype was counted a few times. CDR3 DNA: TGCGCCAGCAGCCGGATCTTTAGGGACAGATCCTACGAGCAGTACTTC. This encodes CASSRIFRDRSYEQYF. This chain links TRBV4-1 with TRBJ2-7, with 7 bases fitting TRBD1. This CDR3 is 16 amino acids long. V trimming: 4 bases; J trimming: 1 base; junction bases outside the gene matches: 10. The V gene's germline CDR1 is MGHRA and CDR2 YSYEKL.

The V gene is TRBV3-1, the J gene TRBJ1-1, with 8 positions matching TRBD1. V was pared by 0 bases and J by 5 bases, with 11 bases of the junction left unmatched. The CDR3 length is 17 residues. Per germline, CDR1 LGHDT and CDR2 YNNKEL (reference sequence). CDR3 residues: CASSQDPTGALGTEAFF. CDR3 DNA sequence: TGTGCCAGCAGCCAAGATCCGACAGGGGCTTTGGGAACTGAAGCTTTCTTT.

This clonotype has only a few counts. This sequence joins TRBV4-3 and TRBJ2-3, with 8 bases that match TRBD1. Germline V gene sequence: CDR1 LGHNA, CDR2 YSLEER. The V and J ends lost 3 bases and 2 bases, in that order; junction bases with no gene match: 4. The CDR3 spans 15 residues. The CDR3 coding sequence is TGCGCCAGCAGCCACCGGGACAGGACCACAGATACGCAGTATTTT. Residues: CASSHRDRTTDTQYF.

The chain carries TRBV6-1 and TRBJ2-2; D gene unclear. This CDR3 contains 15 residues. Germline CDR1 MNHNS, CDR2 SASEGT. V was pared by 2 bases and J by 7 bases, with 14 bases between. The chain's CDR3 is CASSELNLASGELFF. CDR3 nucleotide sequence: TGTGCCAGCAGTGAACTTAATTTGGCGAGCGGGGAGCTGTTTTTT.

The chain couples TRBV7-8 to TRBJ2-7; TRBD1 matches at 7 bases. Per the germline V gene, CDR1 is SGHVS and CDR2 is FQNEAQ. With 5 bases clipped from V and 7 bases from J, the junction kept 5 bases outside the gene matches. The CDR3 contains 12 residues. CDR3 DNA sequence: TGTGCCAGCAGCCAGGAGACAGGGGAGCAGTACTTC. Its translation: CASSQETGEQYF.

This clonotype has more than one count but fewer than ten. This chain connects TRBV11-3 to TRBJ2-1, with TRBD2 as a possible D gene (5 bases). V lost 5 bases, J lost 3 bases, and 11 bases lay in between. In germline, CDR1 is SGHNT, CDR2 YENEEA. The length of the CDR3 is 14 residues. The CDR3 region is CASSPSGDYNEQFF. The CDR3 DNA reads TGTGCCAGCAGCCCAAGCGGTGACTACAATGAGCAGTTCTTC.

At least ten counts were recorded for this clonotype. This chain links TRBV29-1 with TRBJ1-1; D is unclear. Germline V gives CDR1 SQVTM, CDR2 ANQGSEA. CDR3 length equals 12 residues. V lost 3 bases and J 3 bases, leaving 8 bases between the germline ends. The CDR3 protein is CSVDSGYTEAFF. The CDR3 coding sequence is TGCAGCGTTGATTCGGGGTACACTGAAGCTTTCTTT.

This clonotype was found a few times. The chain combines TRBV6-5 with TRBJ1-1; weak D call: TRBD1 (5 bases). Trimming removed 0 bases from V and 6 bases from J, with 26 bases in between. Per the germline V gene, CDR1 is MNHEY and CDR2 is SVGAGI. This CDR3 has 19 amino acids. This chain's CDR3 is CASSYSYDSHSGAGAEAFF. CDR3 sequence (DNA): TGTGCCAGCAGTTACTCCTACGACAGTCACAGTGGGGCTGGGGCTGAAGCTTTCTTT.